The clone carrying this T cell receptor (beta chain) was observed a handful of times. The antigen is not known. This record belongs to a study of blood T cells in healthy people across ages. Overall study: Capture by template switching was about one barcoded beta molecule per two T cells. Broader study findings: Changes in expanded clonotypes were possibly confounded, as the CMV status of donors was unknown.

Sample-barcoded 5' priming and a J-beta primer mix drove a second PCR of roughly 6 to 12 cycles. TCRdb processed the 5' RACE reads anew with MiXCR; each CDR3 protein has one entry. Among 450,000 to 700,000 distinct CDR3 sequences listed, approximately 30% were seen once. All donors came from Russia, were Caucasian and healthy, and spanned ages roughly 6 to 95. The sequence was collected from an older woman in good health. Sequenced sample: blood.

For the CDR3, the DNA is TGTGCCAGCAGGAACAGGGGCGCCGGGTCTGAAGCTTTCTTT. As protein: CASRNRGAGSEAFF. The chain uses TRBV27 and TRBJ1-1; TRBD1 aligns across 7 bases. Unmatched junction bases numbered 10, after V lost 6 bases and J lost 6 bases. The CDR3 length is 14 residues. The germline CDR1 and CDR2 sequences are MNHEY and SMNVEV (reference sequence).